This entry describes one T cell receptor (beta chain). The target antigen is unknown. This specimen comes from a study of OX40 agonist ivuxolimab in advanced cancers. At the level of the study: A partial response was reached by three patients: one with hepatocellular carcinoma and two with cutaneous melanoma.

Sequencing used immunoSEQ multiplex PCR; TCRdb keeps in-frame clones, though not all of them. The sample contains about 79,000 clones, about nine tenths of which appear only once. General study findings and limits: The study observed clonal expansion of CD4+ and CD8+ blood T cells by week 6 at 0.1 to 3.0 mg/kg. Among patients with partial responses at 0.1-3.0 mg/kg, clonal expansion was among the lowest.

The sample in question was CD4+ or CD8+ T cells sorted from blood, obtained in a trial of the OX40 agonist ivuxolimab. The origin of this receptor is an adult with an advanced solid tumor such as melanoma, head and neck, liver or kidney cancer.

DNA for the CDR3: TGCGCCAGCAGCTTGTCAGGGGGCAGAGGAGAGACCCAGTACTTC. Protein product: CASSLSGGRGETQYF. The chain uses TRBV5-1 and TRBJ2-5; 8 bases agree with TRBD1. V trimming: 1 base; J trimming: 4 bases; junction bases outside the gene matches: 6. CDR1 is SGHRS, CDR2 YFSETQ, per germline. The CDR3 contains 15 residues.